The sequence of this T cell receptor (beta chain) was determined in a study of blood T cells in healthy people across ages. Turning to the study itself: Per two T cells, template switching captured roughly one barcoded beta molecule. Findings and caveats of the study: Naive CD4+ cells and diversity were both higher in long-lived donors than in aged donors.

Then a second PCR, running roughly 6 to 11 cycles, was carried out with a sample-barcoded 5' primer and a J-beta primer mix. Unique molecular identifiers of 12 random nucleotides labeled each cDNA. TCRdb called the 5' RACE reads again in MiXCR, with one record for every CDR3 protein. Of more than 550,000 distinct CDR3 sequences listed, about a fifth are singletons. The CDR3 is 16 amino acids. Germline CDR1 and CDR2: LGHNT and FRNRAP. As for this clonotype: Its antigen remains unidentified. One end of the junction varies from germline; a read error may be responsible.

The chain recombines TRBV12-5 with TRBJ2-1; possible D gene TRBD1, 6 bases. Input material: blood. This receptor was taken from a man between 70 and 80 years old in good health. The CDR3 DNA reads TGTGCTAGTGGTCATCCCAGGGGTAGCTCCTACAATGGGCAGTTCTTC. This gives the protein CASGHPRGSSYNGQFF.